This TCR beta chain was sequenced for a study of blood T cells in healthy people across ages. Germline CDR1 and CDR2: DFQATT and SNEGSKA (reference sequence). The CDR3 has 13 amino acids. The V gene end was trimmed by 7 bases and the J gene end by 1 base; junction bases not matched to a gene: 5. A second about 6 to 12 cycle PCR used barcoded and J-beta primers. TCRdb called the 5' RACE reads again in MiXCR, with one record for every CDR3 protein. Here the sample spans hundreds of thousands of distinct CDR3 sequences, around 25% being singletons. Notes on the study in general: Reliance upon unsorted PBMCs precluded definitive naive versus antigen-experienced comparison.

At least 6 million PBMCs were isolated per sample. This clonotype was detected a few times. Its specificity is unknown. This sample was also put to use in a study of T cells of mothers and their children. This second report adds: Detection of persistent microchimeric T cell clones did not occur.

This chain links TRBV20-1 with TRBJ2-7; 9 bases agree with TRBD1. The clonotype comes from a boy aged 5-17 years in good health. Sequenced input: blood. The CDR3 sequence is CSVLTGGSYEQYF. The DNA for the CDR3 is TGCAGTGTTCTGACAGGGGGATCCTACGAGCAGTACTTC.